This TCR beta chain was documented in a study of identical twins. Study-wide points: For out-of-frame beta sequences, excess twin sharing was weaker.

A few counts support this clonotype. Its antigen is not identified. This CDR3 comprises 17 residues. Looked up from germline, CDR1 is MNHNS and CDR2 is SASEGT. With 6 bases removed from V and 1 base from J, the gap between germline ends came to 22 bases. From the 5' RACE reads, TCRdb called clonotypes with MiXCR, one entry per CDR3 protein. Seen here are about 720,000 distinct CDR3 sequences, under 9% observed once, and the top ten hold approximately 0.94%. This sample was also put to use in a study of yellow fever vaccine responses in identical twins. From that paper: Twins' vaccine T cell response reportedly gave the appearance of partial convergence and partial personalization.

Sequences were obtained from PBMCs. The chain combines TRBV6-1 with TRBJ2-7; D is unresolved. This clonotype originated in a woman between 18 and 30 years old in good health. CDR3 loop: CASSPYLGSAASYEQYF. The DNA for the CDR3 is TGTGCCAGCAGCCCTTACCTGGGTTCTGCGGCGTCCTACGAGCAGTACTTC.